What follows are 13 T cell receptor beta chains derived from one specimen sequenced in a study of CD8 T cells in Susac syndrome. The RNA input was about 0.45 to 1 ug, and it was reverse transcribed with random hexamers. TCRdb ran MiXCR on the immunoSEQ multiplex PCR reads and lists one entry per CDR3 protein. The data show about 400,000 distinct CDR3 sequences, approximately 85% seen once. Sample: CD8+ T cells from PBMCs. The receptors derive from a human donor with multiple sclerosis.

The rearrangement uses TRBV6-1 and TRBJ1-1, with 9 bases identical to TRBD1. V was pared by 7 bases and J by 6 bases, with 3 bases of the junction left unmatched. The germline gives CDR1 MNHNS, CDR2 SASEGT. The CDR3 is made up of 12 amino acids. CDR3: CASTGQGSEAFF. The CDR3, as DNA: TGTGCCAGCACTGGACAGGGGTCTGAAGCTTTCTTT.

This rearrangement joins TRBV6-1 to TRBJ1-1; D gene unclear. V was trimmed by 6 bases and J by 3 bases, leaving 20 bases between them. Looked up from germline, CDR1 is MNHNS and CDR2 is SASEGT. The CDR3 has 16 amino acids. The CDR3 loop reads CASRSLTDIVDTEAFF. CDR3 coding DNA: TGTGCCAGCAGGTCCCTGACTGATATCGTTGACACTGAAGCTTTCTTT.

This sequence joins TRBV7-9 and TRBJ1-5, with D unclear. The CDR3 is 12 residues long. Trimming removed 0 bases from V and 6 bases from J, with 3 bases in between. Germline loops: CDR1 SEHNR, CDR2 FQNEAQ (reference sequence). The CDR3 reads CASSLAPQPQHF. The DNA of the CDR3 is TGTGCCAGCAGCTTAGCTCCTCAGCCCCAGCATTTT.

The chain employs TRBV12-3 or TRBV12-4 and TRBJ2-4; no clear D. V was clipped by 6 bases and J by 3 bases, with 15 bases between them. The length of the CDR3 is 15 residues. The CDR3 region is CASSGPGFGKNIQYF. CDR3 sequence (DNA): TGTGCCAGCAGCGGTCCCGGGTTTGGCAAAAACATTCAGTACTTC.

The chain employs TRBV27 and TRBJ2-2; no definite D call. The germline V gene encodes CDR1 MNHEY and CDR2 SMNVEV (reference sequence). This CDR3 contains 15 residues. V was trimmed by 3 bases and J by 3 bases, leaving 11 bases between them. The CDR3 loop is CASSFLGSDTGELFF. In DNA form, the CDR3 reads TGTGCCAGCAGTTTTCTAGGGTCCGACACCGGGGAGCTGTTTTTT.

This chain joins TRBV5-1 and TRBJ2-7, with 8 nucleotides matching TRBD1. V gave up 4 bases and J gave up 6 bases; unmatched junction bases: 15. Germline CDR1 and CDR2: SGHRS and YFSETQ. CDR3 size: 16 residues. The CDR3 reads CASSIGTGQGAAEQYF. Written as DNA, the CDR3 is TGCGCCAGCAGCATTGGTACGGGGCAGGGGGCGGCCGAGCAGTACTTC.

This clonotype is a singleton in its sample. The chain recombines TRBV6-1 with TRBJ1-5; TRBD1 is a possible D gene (6 bases). V lost 6 bases, J lost 0 bases, and 12 bases lay in between. The CDR3 has 15 amino acids. Germline V CDR1 and CDR2: MNHNS, SASEGT. The CDR3 nucleotides are TGTGCCAGCAGCGCACAGGGATATAGCAATCAGCCCCAGCATTTT. It yields the protein CASSAQGYSNQPQHF.

This clonotype was recorded once. The chain couples TRBV2 to TRBJ1-2; 9 bases agree with TRBD1. The CDR3 runs to 14 residues. The germline V gene has CDR1 SNHLY and CDR2 FYNNEI. V lost 10 bases to trimming and J lost 6 bases; unmatched junction nucleotides: 12. CDR3 in amino acids: CANPTGQGPHGYTF. As DNA, the CDR3 is TGTGCCAACCCTACGGGACAGGGTCCCCATGGCTACACCTTC.

V gene TRBV9 combines with J gene TRBJ2-7, with 8 bases aligning to TRBD2. The V and J ends lost 0 bases and 0 bases, in that order; junction bases with no gene match: 5. From germline, CDR1 is SGDLS and CDR2 YYNGEE. This CDR3 has 16 residues. CDR3 coding DNA: TGTGCCAGCAGCGTAGATGAGCGGGAGAGCTCCTACGAGCAGTACTTC. Translation: CASSVDERESSYEQYF.

As to this clonotype: Its ends do not fully match the called genes, so a read error is possible. The CDR3 reads CASSNSDLGDRDYEQYF. In nucleotides, the CDR3 is TGTGCCAGCAGTAACTCTGACCTTGGGGACAGAGATTACGAGCAGTACTTC. The chain employs TRBV6-5 and TRBJ2-7, with 7 bases aligning to TRBD1. CDR3 size: 17 residues. The germline V gene encodes CDR1 MNHEY and CDR2 SVGAGI.

This chain connects TRBV12-3 or TRBV12-4 to TRBJ2-1; tentative D call: TRBD2 (6 bases). V shed 6 bases and J shed 8 bases, with 23 bases lying between them. The CDR3 runs to 16 residues. CDR3 sequence: CASRSLAALTYDEQFF. The CDR3 nucleotides are TGTGCCAGCAGATCACTAGCAGCTCTTACGTATGATGAGCAGTTCTTC.

As concerns this clonotype: Since no conserved phenylalanine or tryptophan closes the CDR3, a read error is the likely cause. The chain has TRBV7-3 and TRBJ2-3; D ambiguous. Germline values: CDR1 SGHTA, CDR2 FQGTGA. This CDR3 has 17 amino acids. V gave up 1 base and J gave up 0 bases, with 14 bases separating them. CDR3 region: CASSLRSLSPSTDTQYL. The CDR3, as DNA: TGTGCCAGCAGCTTAAGGTCTCTTTCCCCTAGCACAGATACGCAGTATCTT.

The chain recombines TRBV29-1 with TRBJ2-1; TRBD2 is a possible D gene (5 bases). This CDR3 contains 13 residues. Germline values: CDR1 SQVTM, CDR2 ANQGSEA. Trimming cost V 4 bases and J 4 bases, with 11 bases left between them. The CDR3 coding sequence is TGCAGCGTTGGCCATAGCGAGTACAATGAGCAGTTCTTC. Its translation: CSVGHSEYNEQFF.